This is a list of T cell receptor beta chains from one sample in a study of OX40 agonist ivuxolimab in advanced cancers. TCRdb's table, derived via immunoSEQ multiplex PCR, lists solely in-frame clones and lacks some. The table records about 99,000 clones, roughly 95% of them present only once. The sequences come from CD4+ or CD8+ T cells sorted from blood, collected in a trial of the OX40 agonist ivuxolimab. These receptors came from an adult with an advanced solid tumor such as melanoma, head and neck, liver or kidney cancer. Each CDR3 is given with its conserved first and last residue. D genes are given only for firm matches. Clone size is stated in some rows and not others, as once, few, many or a class when expanded.

CDR3nt: TGTGCCAGCAGTTTAGGAGGGATCACCGGGGAGCTGTTTTTT
CDR3aa: CASSLGGITGELFF
d_gene: -
abundance: -
j_gene: TRBJ2-2
v_gene: TRBV28

CDR3nt: TGTGCCAGCAGTCAGACCGACAGGATCGGGAACACTGAAGCTTTCTTT
CDR3aa: CASSQTDRIGNTEAFF
d_gene: -
abundance: -
j_gene: TRBJ1-1
v_gene: TRBV28

CDR3nt: TGTGCCAGCAGCCAAGTAGCAGGACAGATTGCAACTAATGAAAAACTGTTTTTT
CDR3aa: CASSQVAGQIATNEKLFF
d_gene: -
abundance: -
j_gene: TRBJ1-4
v_gene: TRBV4-2

CDR3nt: TGTGCCAGCAGTTCTAGCGGGAGCCCCCTAAGTACGCAGTATTTT
CDR3aa: CASSSSGSPLSTQYF
d_gene: TRBD2
abundance: -
j_gene: TRBJ2-3
v_gene: TRBV7-2

CDR3nt: TGTGCCAGTAGTATGGCCCCCATGTGGGCTGAAGCTTTCTTT
CDR3aa: CASSMAPMWAEAFF
d_gene: -
abundance: -
j_gene: TRBJ1-1
v_gene: TRBV19

CDR3nt: TGTGCCAGCAGCTCGGACTACCCGGGGGAGACCCAGTACTTC
CDR3aa: CASSSDYPGETQYF
d_gene: -
abundance: -
j_gene: TRBJ2-5
v_gene: TRBV7-2

CDR3nt: TGTGCCAGCAGCTTGGAGGGAAGTTATGAAAAACTGTTTTTT
CDR3aa: CASSLEGSYEKLFF
d_gene: -
abundance: -
j_gene: TRBJ1-4
v_gene: TRBV5-6

CDR3nt: TGTGCCAGCAGGGGGCCTCGACAGGGACTGGGCAATCAGCCCCAGCATTTT
CDR3aa: CASRGPRQGLGNQPQHF
d_gene: TRBD1
abundance: -
j_gene: TRBJ1-5
v_gene: TRBV2

CDR3nt: TGTGCCAGCAGCCCACTGTTGGCCGGGACAGGGCTCAATGAGCAGTTCTTC
CDR3aa: CASSPLLAGTGLNEQFF
d_gene: TRBD1
abundance: -
j_gene: TRBJ2-1
v_gene: TRBV28

CDR3nt: TGTGCCAGCAGTTCCCCCCTTCAGCGGGAGAGCTCCGCGACCCAGTACTTC
CDR3aa: CASSSPLQRESSATQYF
d_gene: TRBD2
abundance: -
j_gene: TRBJ2-5
v_gene: TRBV27

CDR3nt: TGTGCCTGGAGTCCCCCCGGGGGTGTGACGCAGTATTTT
CDR3aa: CAWSPPGGVTQYF
d_gene: -
abundance: -
j_gene: TRBJ2-3
v_gene: TRBV30

CDR3nt: TGTGCCAGCAGTGATGAGGGACTAAATTCACCCCTCCACTTT
CDR3aa: CASSDEGLNSPLHF
d_gene: -
abundance: -
j_gene: TRBJ1-6
v_gene: TRBV28

CDR3nt: TGTGCCAGCAGCCCGGGGACGGGCCAGTACTTC
CDR3aa: CASSPGTGQYF
d_gene: -
abundance: -
j_gene: TRBJ2-5
v_gene: TRBV5-5

CDR3nt: TGTGCCAGCAGCCTTACTAGCGGGGCCTACAATGAGCAGTTCTTC
CDR3aa: CASSLTSGAYNEQFF
d_gene: TRBD2
abundance: -
j_gene: TRBJ2-1
v_gene: TRBV11-3

CDR3nt: TGTGCCAGCAGCACGGGGGGGACGAATGAGCAGTTCTTC
CDR3aa: CASSTGGTNEQFF
d_gene: TRBD2
abundance: -
j_gene: TRBJ2-1
v_gene: TRBV7-9

CDR3nt: TGTGCCAGCAGCTTAGTAGCGGTGTACCAAGAGACCCAGTACTTC
CDR3aa: CASSLVAVYQETQYF
d_gene: -
abundance: -
j_gene: TRBJ2-5
v_gene: TRBV7-9

CDR3nt: TGCGCCAGCAGCCTCACTAGCATGGCCTCGGCATCGGAGACCCAGTACTTC
CDR3aa: CASSLTSMASASETQYF
d_gene: -
abundance: -
j_gene: TRBJ2-5
v_gene: TRBV4-1

CDR3nt: TGTGCCAGCAGCCAAGATCCGGGACCAGGGACAGATACGCAGTATTTT
CDR3aa: CASSQDPGPGTDTQYF
d_gene: -
abundance: -
j_gene: TRBJ2-3
v_gene: TRBV4-2

CDR3nt: TGCAGCGTTGAAGATCGGGGCAGCCGTTCCTACAATGAGCAGTTCTTC
CDR3aa: CSVEDRGSRSYNEQFF
d_gene: -
abundance: -
j_gene: TRBJ2-1
v_gene: TRBV29-1

CDR3nt: TGTGCCAGCAGTTTAGCGGGGGACTCCTACGAGCAGTACTTC
CDR3aa: CASSLAGDSYEQYF
d_gene: TRBD2
abundance: -
j_gene: TRBJ2-7
v_gene: TRBV6-5

CDR3nt: TGTGCCACTCTCAACACGTACCTAAACACCGGGGAGCTGTTTTTT
CDR3aa: CATLNTYLNTGELFF
d_gene: -
abundance: once
j_gene: TRBJ2-2
v_gene: TRBV19

CDR3nt: TGTGCCAGCAGCGTAAAGGCCTCACGTTCCCCCAACACCATATATTTT
CDR3aa: CASSVKASRSPNTIYF
d_gene: -
abundance: -
j_gene: TRBJ1-3
v_gene: TRBV9

CDR3nt: TGTGCCAGCTGCCCGGACCTTGTTGGGCCGCAGTACTTC
CDR3aa: CASCPDLVGPQYF
d_gene: -
abundance: -
j_gene: TRBJ2-7
v_gene: TRBV7-9

CDR3nt: TGTGCCAGCAGTTTATCCCTAAGCAGCGAGCAGTACTTC
CDR3aa: CASSLSLSSEQYF
d_gene: -
abundance: -
j_gene: TRBJ2-7
v_gene: TRBV27

CDR3nt: TGTGCCAGCAGTACCTTCGACACCTACTATGGCTACACCTTC
CDR3aa: CASSTFDTYYGYTF
d_gene: -
abundance: -
j_gene: TRBJ1-2
v_gene: TRBV6-5